The clone carrying this T cell receptor beta chain occurred once. Its matching antigen is unknown. The data derive from a study of long-term antiretroviral therapy in people with HIV. Study-wide results and limits: Researchers lacked any data on ART adherence, viral resistance or therapy changes. It was observed that HIV repertoires exhibited narrower CDR3 length ranges than controls. Clones with expansion before ART led the repertoire at all time points.

immunoSEQ v3.0 was run at survey level. Libraries were prepared by immunoSEQ multiplex PCR; TCRdb keeps only in-frame clonotypes and omits some of them. Of 20,000 to 25,000 clones listed, 81% are singletons. The germline V and J ends were trimmed by 5 bases and 9 bases, with 11 bases remaining between them. This CDR3 contains 12 residues. Germline V gives CDR1 SGHAT, CDR2 FQNNGV. This TCR came from a man aged 35-49 years with HIV. The source was unsorted PBMCs, collected 0.1 years before starting antiretroviral therapy. This chain joins TRBV11-2 and TRBJ2-1; D might be TRBD2 (5 bases). CDR3 bases: TGTGCCAGCAGCCTGAGCGGTAGTGAGCAGTTCTTC. This gives the protein CASSLSGSEQFF.